This T cell receptor (beta chain) was sequenced for a study of blood T cell repertoires in COVID-19. Overall study context: Samples representing acute and convalescent COVID-19 were sourced from the United States, Italy and Spain. The analysed material was cDNA or gDNA that came from T cells, B-cell-depleted T cells, or PBMCs.

The germline gives CDR1 SGHDT, CDR2 YYEEEE. The V end lost 4 bases, the J end lost 0 bases, and 14 bases lay between the germline ends. This CDR3 has 15 residues. In the original processing: Reference gene primers were amplified, and this amplification served to estimate nucleated cell counts. Profiled with immunoSEQ multiplex PCR; TCRdb holds only in-frame clones, not every one. The V and J calls and clone size were taken over from that table, and D and trimming were inferred from the DNA. The profile covers over 90,000 clones, with approximately 80% appearing a single time and about 9% taken by the ten largest.

The sequencing sample was made of peripheral blood. This chain joins TRBV5-6 and TRBJ2-7; D is unclear. The sequence derives from a man aged 55 to 70 with active or convalescent COVID-19. The CDR3 loop reads CASSRGVVGSYEQYV. CDR3 nucleotide sequence: TGTGCCAGCAGCCGCGGAGTGGTGGGCTCCTACGAGCAGTACGTC.